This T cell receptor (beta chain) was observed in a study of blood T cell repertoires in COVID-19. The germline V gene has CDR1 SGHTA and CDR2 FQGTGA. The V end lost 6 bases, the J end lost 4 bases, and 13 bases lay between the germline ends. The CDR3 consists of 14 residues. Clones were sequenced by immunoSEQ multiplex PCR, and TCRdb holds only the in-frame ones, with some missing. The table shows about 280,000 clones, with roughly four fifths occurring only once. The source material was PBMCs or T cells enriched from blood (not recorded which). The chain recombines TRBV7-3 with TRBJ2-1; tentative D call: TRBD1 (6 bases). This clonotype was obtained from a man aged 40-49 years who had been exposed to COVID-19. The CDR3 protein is CASRSTRGYNEQFF. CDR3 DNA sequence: TGTGCCAGCAGGTCTACGAGGGGGTACAATGAGCAGTTCTTC.